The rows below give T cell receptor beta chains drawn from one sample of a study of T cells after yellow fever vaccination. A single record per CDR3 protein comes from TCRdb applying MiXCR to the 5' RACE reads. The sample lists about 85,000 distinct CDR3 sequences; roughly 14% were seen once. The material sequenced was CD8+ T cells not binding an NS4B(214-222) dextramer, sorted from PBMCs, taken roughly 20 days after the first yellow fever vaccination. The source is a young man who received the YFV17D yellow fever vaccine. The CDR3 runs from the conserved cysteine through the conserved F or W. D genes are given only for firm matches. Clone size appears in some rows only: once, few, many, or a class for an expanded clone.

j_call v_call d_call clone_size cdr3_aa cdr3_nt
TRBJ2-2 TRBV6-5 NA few CASSYSWGETGELFF TGTGCCAGCAGTTACTCATGGGGGGAGACCGGGGAGCTGTTTTTT
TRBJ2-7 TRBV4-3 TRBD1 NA CASSQGRGYSYEQYF TGCGCCAGCAGCCAAGGCAGGGGGTATTCCTACGAGCAGTACTTC
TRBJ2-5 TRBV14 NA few CASSPRQILQETQYF TGTGCCAGCAGCCCGCGACAGATCTTGCAAGAGACCCAGTACTTC
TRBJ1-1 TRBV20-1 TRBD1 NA CSTDLPGQGATDTEAFF TGCAGTACGGATCTACCGGGACAGGGGGCGACGGACACTGAAGCTTTCTTT
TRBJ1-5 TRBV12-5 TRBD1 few CASGQGGSNQPQHF TGTGCTAGTGGTCAGGGGGGGAGCAATCAGCCCCAGCATTTT
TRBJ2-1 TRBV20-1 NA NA CSAPTGAGVGEQFF TGCAGTGCTCCGACAGGGGCGGGGGTCGGTGAGCAGTTCTTC
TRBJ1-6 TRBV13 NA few CASSFSGINSPLHF TGTGCCAGCAGCTTTTCGGGGATAAATTCACCCCTCCACTTT
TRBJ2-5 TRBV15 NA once CATGLPWRGQYF TGTGCCACCGGTTTGCCATGGAGGGGTCAGTACTTC
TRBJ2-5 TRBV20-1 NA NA CSAGPGAWETQYF TGCAGTGCCGGGCCGGGGGCCTGGGAGACCCAGTACTTC
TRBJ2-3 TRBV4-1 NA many CASSTRAQSTDTQYF TGCGCCAGCAGCACCCGAGCCCAGAGCACAGATACGCAGTATTTT
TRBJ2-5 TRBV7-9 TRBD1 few CASIGQGETQYF TGTGCCAGCATCGGACAGGGTGAGACCCAGTACTTC
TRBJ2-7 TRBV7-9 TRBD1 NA CASSYPGQGPYEQYF TGTGCCAGCAGCTACCCGGGACAGGGTCCCTACGAGCAGTACTTC
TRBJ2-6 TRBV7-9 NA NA CAKGSSATTSGANGLTF TGTGCCAAAGGCTCCAGTGCTACCACCTCTGGGGCCAACGGCCTGACTTTC
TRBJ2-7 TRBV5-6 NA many CASSLHLDTYEQYF TGTGCCAGCAGCTTGCATCTGGATACCTACGAGCAGTACTTC
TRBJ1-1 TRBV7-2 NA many CASSFTGNTEAFF TGTGCCAGCAGCTTTACAGGGAACACTGAAGCTTTCTTT
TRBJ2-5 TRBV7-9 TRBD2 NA CASSAGLVETQYF TGTGCCAGCAGCGCCGGACTAGTGGAGACCCAGTACTTC
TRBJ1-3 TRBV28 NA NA CASSPRRDTIYF TGTGCCAGCAGTCCCCGGAGGGACACCATATATTTT
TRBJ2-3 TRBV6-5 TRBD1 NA CASSYSPPGDRGIDTQYF TGTGCCAGCAGTTATTCCCCCCCCGGAGACAGGGGTATAGATACGCAGTATTTT
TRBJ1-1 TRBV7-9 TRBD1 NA CASSFRDRGLGTEAFF TGTGCCAGCAGCTTCCGGGACAGGGGGCTTGGCACTGAAGCTTTCTTT
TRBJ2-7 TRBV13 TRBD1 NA CASSPTGVYYEQYF TGTGCCAGCAGCCCGACAGGGGTATACTACGAGCAGTACTTC
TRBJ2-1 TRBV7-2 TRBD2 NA CASSLTSGGPIYNEQFF TGTGCCAGCAGCTTAACTAGCGGGGGGCCGATATACAATGAGCAGTTCTTC
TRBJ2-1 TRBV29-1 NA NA CSVESPGNNEQFF TGCAGCGTTGAATCTCCCGGTAACAATGAGCAGTTCTTC
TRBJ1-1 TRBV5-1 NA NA CASSLVPTEAFF TGCGCCAGCAGCTTGGTGCCCACTGAAGCTTTCTTT
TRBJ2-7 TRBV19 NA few CASTKGGSTYEQYF TGTGCCAGTACCAAGGGGGGGTCCACCTACGAGCAGTACTTC
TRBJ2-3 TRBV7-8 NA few CASSLAAGSGRNWDTQYF TGTGCCAGCAGCTTAGCTGCAGGTAGCGGCCGGAATTGGGATACGCAGTATTTT
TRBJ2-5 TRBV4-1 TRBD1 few CASSQERGQQETQYF TGCGCCAGCAGCCAAGAAAGGGGACAGCAAGAGACCCAGTACTTC
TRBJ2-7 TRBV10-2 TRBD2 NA CASRPTSGASYEQYF TGCGCCAGCAGGCCGACTAGCGGGGCTTCCTACGAGCAGTACTTC
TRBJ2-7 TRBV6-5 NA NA CASSYSDLSYEQYF TGTGCCAGCAGTTACTCGGATCTCTCCTACGAGCAGTACTTC
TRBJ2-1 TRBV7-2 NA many CASTPSSSGEQFF TGTGCCAGCACCCCATCCAGCTCCGGTGAGCAGTTCTTC
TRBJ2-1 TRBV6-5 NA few CASSYSGGMSRNEQFF TGTGCCAGCAGTTACTCTGGAGGGATGTCCCGCAATGAGCAGTTCTTC
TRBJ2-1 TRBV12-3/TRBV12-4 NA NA CASTPLGGLYNEQFF TGTGCCAGCACCCCACTCGGGGGACTCTACAATGAGCAGTTCTTC
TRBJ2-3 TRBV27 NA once CASRSKSLFVTDTQYF TGTGCCAGCAGATCTAAGTCATTGTTCGTTACAGATACGCAGTATTTT
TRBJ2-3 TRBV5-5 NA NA CASSLRRGVDTQYF TGTGCCAGCAGCTTAAGGAGGGGAGTCGATACGCAGTATTTT
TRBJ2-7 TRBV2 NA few CASSTTETYEQYF TGTGCCAGCAGCACAACAGAAACCTACGAGCAGTACTTC
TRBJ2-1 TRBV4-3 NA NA CASSQSGTQSNEQFF TGCGCCAGCAGCCAATCCGGGACTCAAAGCAATGAGCAGTTCTTC
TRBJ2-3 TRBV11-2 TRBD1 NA CASSWTGNTDTQYF TGTGCCAGCAGCTGGACAGGGAACACAGATACGCAGTATTTT
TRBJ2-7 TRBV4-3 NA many CASSQGTDYEQYF TGCGCCAGCAGCCAGGGGACCGACTACGAGCAGTACTTC
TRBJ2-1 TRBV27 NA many CASSLRVNNEQFF TGTGCCAGCAGTTTACGCGTCAACAATGAGCAGTTCTTC
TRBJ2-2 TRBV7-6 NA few CASSLPPGPHTGELFF TGTGCCAGCAGCTTACCTCCGGGACCCCACACCGGGGAGCTGTTTTTT
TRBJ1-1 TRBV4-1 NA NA CASSQRGAGAMNTEAFF TGCGCCAGCAGCCAACGCGGGGCAGGGGCGATGAACACTGAAGCTTTCTTT
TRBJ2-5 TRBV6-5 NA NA CASSYRGSHQETQYF TGTGCCAGCAGTTACCGGGGATCCCACCAAGAGACCCAGTACTTC
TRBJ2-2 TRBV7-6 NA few CASSLAGEVGELFF TGTGCCAGCAGCTTAGCCGGGGAAGTCGGGGAGCTGTTTTTT
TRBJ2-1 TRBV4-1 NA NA CASSQGYVEGGRSSEQFF TGCGCCAGCAGCCAAGGGTATGTTGAGGGGGGCCGAAGTAGTGAGCAGTTCTTC